The rows below give T cell receptor beta chains drawn from one sample of a study of T cells in tuberculosis. Profiling relied on immunoSEQ multiplex PCR, and the TCRdb table lists in-frame clones only, not all of them. The data show about 34,000 clones, 80% to 95% seen once. This material consisted of PBMCs, taken at tuberculosis diagnosis. Receptors originate from an adult with tuberculosis. The CDR3 runs from the conserved cysteine through the conserved F or W.

j_call v_call cdr3_length cdr3_aa
TRBJ1-1 TRBV6-5 14 CASSYGALDTEAFF
TRBJ2-5 TRBV18 14 CASSPAVAEETQYF
TRBJ2-1 TRBV27 15 CASSFRTGGPNEQFF
TRBJ1-5 TRBV28 14 CASSDRGSNQPQHF
TRBJ1-4 TRBV30 16 CAWSGPLRGSNEKLFF
TRBJ1-1 TRBV6-4 19 CASSESGESTGPTNTEAFF
TRBJ2-1 TRBV5-4 15 CASSSSGSSYNEQFF
TRBJ2-3 TRBV2 13 CASKGSSTDTQYF
TRBJ2-7 TRBV6-1 15 CASSELAGSGYEQYF
TRBJ1-1 TRBV19 13 CASSHQGTPEAFF
TRBJ1-1 TRBV27 14 CASSLSGGNTEAFF
TRBJ2-5 TRBV4-1 13 CASSHGQEETQYF
TRBJ2-7 TRBV7-2 14 CASIPGLGDYEQYF
TRBJ1-5 TRBV5-6 16 CASSLRRGGFNQPQHF
TRBJ2-7 TRBV5-4 15 CASSLGGVSSYEQYF
TRBJ1-3 TRBV6-4 15 CASTGVGVAGNTIYF
TRBJ2-3 TRBV7-2 16 CASSLVGGGAADTQYF
TRBJ1-5 TRBV5-1 13 CASSLEGLQPQHF
TRBJ2-5 TRBV7-9 16 CASSLGYQGNQETQYF
TRBJ1-1 TRBV30 18 CAWSASLGGLLMNTEAFF
TRBJ2-1 TRBV19 17 CASSIIAVSSGGNEQFF
TRBJ2-7 TRBV19 15 CASRPGLANSYEQYF
TRBJ2-5 TRBV7-9 17 CASSPRLGLALRETQYF
TRBJ1-1 TRBV19 13 CASNTGGLTEAFF
TRBJ1-5 TRBV28 18 CASSFSAFQTGQNQPQHF
TRBJ1-1 TRBV27 15 CASSLVGGLFTEAFF
TRBJ1-4 TRBV5-1 17 CASSLDGHRGPNEKLFF
TRBJ2-1 TRBV5-1 15 CASSFGPGHNNEQFF
TRBJ1-2 TRBV19 12 CASTGLGYGYTF
TRBJ1-5 TRBV18 15 CASSPSGDSNQPQHF
TRBJ2-1 TRBV30 16 CAWSTGTGGPYNEQFF
TRBJ2-5 TRBV7-7 14 CASSKSSTQETQYF
TRBJ1-2 TRBV28 14 CASSPAGQNYGYTF
TRBJ2-2 TRBV5-4 17 CASSLLLAGFGTGELFF
TRBJ2-1 TRBV5-1 15 CASSLDDYINNEQFF
TRBJ2-3 TRBV6-1 16 CASSEPWSTNTDTQYF
TRBJ2-1 TRBV6-1 15 CASIQDGNSYNEQFF
TRBJ2-7 TRBV6-1 18 CASSGDSSGRGHFYGQYF
TRBJ1-3 TRBV7-3 13 CASSLVQGNTIYF
TRBJ1-5 TRBV30 13 CAWRGQTAQPQHF
TRBJ1-1 TRBV5-4 14 CASSLDRATAEAFF
TRBJ1-6 TRBV27 16 CASSLYAGTVNSPLHF
TRBJ2-1 TRBV13 17 CASSLGALAGGLNEQFF
TRBJ2-7 TRBV19 17 CASSMRVGQGRSYEQYF
TRBJ2-7 TRBV27 16 CASSTRRDGSSYEQYF
TRBJ1-2 TRBV6-5 15 CASSPGTGNHYGYTF
TRBJ2-7 TRBV19 14 CASSIGDNPYEQYF
TRBJ1-1 TRBV5-1 14 CASSLAAGDTEAFF
TRBJ2-7 TRBV7-8 14 CASSPLAGGSPGYF
TRBJ2-7 TRBV7-8 11 CASRKGDEQYF
TRBJ2-3 TRBV28 16 CASSLFSGQFFDTQYF
TRBJ2-1 TRBV2 11 CASGPYNEQFF
TRBJ2-1 TRBV2 15 CASSEETSGRGEQFF
TRBJ2-1 TRBV7-6 13 CASSLVAGNEQFF
TRBJ1-2 TRBV5-6 18 CASSLGATPPPSNYGYTF
TRBJ1-5 TRBV5-8 15 CASSSGQGNNQPQHF
TRBJ2-7 TRBV5-5 15 CASSPDPGSAYEQYF
TRBJ1-1 TRBV30 12 CAWTGFDTEAFF
TRBJ1-2 TRBV30 11 CAWMNRDGYTF